The rows below give T cell receptor beta chains drawn from one sample of a study of blood T cell repertoires in COVID-19. Libraries were prepared by immunoSEQ multiplex PCR; TCRdb keeps only in-frame clonotypes and omits some of them. The table includes around 250,000 clones, roughly 90% detected once. Sequencing input: peripheral blood. The source is a man aged 30 to 39 who had recovered from COVID-19. Each CDR3 is given with its conserved first and last residue. D genes are given only for firm matches. The size entry is marked missing in some rows and otherwise reads once, few, many or a size class.

d_call j_call clone_size v_call cdr3_aa cdr3_nt
TRBD1 TRBJ1-5 . TRBV7-8 CASSQGGEYKEPQHF TGTGCCAGCAGCCAGGGGGGGGAGTACAAGGAGCCCCAGCATTTT
TRBD1 TRBJ2-2 . TRBV25-1 CASSGRDRGNTGELFF TGTGCCAGCAGTGGACGGGACAGGGGAAACACCGGGGAGCTGTTTTTT
TRBD2 TRBJ2-5 . TRBV4-1 CASSQETWRGGGETQYF TGCGCCAGCAGCCAAGAAACCTGGCGGGGGGGCGGAGAGACCCAGTACTTC
. TRBJ1-6 many TRBV9 CASSELSGVESPLHF TGTGCCAGCAGCGAGCTTTCGGGGGTGGAATCACCCCTCCACTTT
. TRBJ1-1 . TRBV18 CASSPGQTSEAFF TGTGCCAGCTCACCCGGACAGACCTCTGAAGCTTTCTTT
TRBD1 TRBJ2-1 . TRBV5-4 CASSQGRDRLVNEQFF TGTGCCAGCAGCCAAGGCCGGGACAGACTCGTCAATGAGCAGTTCTTC
. TRBJ2-5 . TRBV19 CASTSMGSGQETQYF TGTGCCAGTACCTCCATGGGCAGCGGGCAAGAGACCCAGTACTTC
. TRBJ1-2 . TRBV7-6 CASSVYGYTF TGTGCCAGCAGCGTCTACGGCTACACCTTC
TRBD1 TRBJ1-4 . TRBV9 CASSLGGQGTGEKLFF TGTGCCAGCAGCTTAGGGGGACAGGGGACAGGTGAAAAACTGTTTTTT
TRBD2 TRBJ2-3 . TRBV4-3 CASSQDLGGGGGTQYF TGCGCCAGCAGCCAAGATCTGGGCGGGGGGGGAGGAACGCAGTATTTT
. TRBJ2-7 . TRBV18 CASSPLSTGGAAYEQYF TGTGCCAGCTCACCACTCTCAACTGGGGGGGCAGCCTACGAGCAGTACTTC
. TRBJ2-7 . TRBV10-1 CASSESDGGYEQYF TGCGCCAGCAGTGAGTCCGACGGGGGATACGAGCAGTACTTC
TRBD2 TRBJ2-5 . TRBV30 CARGGGTETQYF TGTGCCCGCGGCGGGGGGACAGAGACCCAGTACTTC
TRBD1 TRBJ2-7 . TRBV5-4 CASSETGDLYEQYF TGTGCCAGCAGCGAAACAGGGGACCTTTACGAGCAGTACTTC
. TRBJ1-4 . TRBV9 CASSEGGTNEKLFF TGTGCCAGCAGCGAAGGAGGGACTAATGAAAAACTGTTTTTT
TRBD1 TRBJ1-6 once TRBV2 CASCWTGGGVNSPLHF TGTGCCAGCTGCTGGACAGGGGGCGGAGTTAATTCACCCCTCCACTTT
TRBD1 TRBJ1-5 . TRBV20-1 CSASLRPGQKSNQPQHF TGCAGTGCTAGTTTGCGGCCGGGACAGAAGAGCAATCAGCCCCAGCATTTT
. TRBJ2-5 . TRBV6-1 CASSEQEGGTQYF TGTGCCAGCAGTGAGCAAGAGGGAGGGACCCAGTACTTC
. TRBJ2-5 . TRBV7-2 CASSSGGERQETQYF TGTGCCAGCAGCTCAGGAGGGGAGAGGCAAGAGACCCAGTACTTC
. TRBJ1-3 . TRBV3-1/TRBV3-2 CASSPGGGGRGGNTIYF TGTGCCAGCAGCCCCGGAGGGGGGGGGCGCGGTGGAAACACCATATATTTT